These 8 T cell receptor beta chains originate from one sample sequenced in a study of CD8 T cells in ankylosing spondylitis. One entry per CDR3 protein results from TCRdb running MiXCR on the 5' RACE reads. This table holds some 240,000 distinct CDR3 sequences, over 15% found once. Sequencing was carried out using blood, either unsorted or a sorted T cell fraction (not recorded which). The receptors were gathered from a male donor with ankylosing spondylitis or in good health (not recorded which).

This clonotype has just a few counts. The chain combines TRBV5-1 with TRBJ1-2; a weak D match, TRBD1 (5 bases). Trimming removed 0 bases from V and 3 bases from J, with 12 bases in between. The V gene's germline CDR1 is SGHRS and CDR2 YFSETQ. This CDR3 is 15 amino acids long. In nucleotides, the CDR3 is TGCGCCAGCAGCTTGGTACAGGACTCTCACTATGGCTACACCTTC. It yields the protein CASSLVQDSHYGYTF.

The rearrangement links TRBV6-5 to TRBJ1-2; 7 nucleotides match TRBD1. Losses at the gene ends were 0 bases for V and 6 bases for J; bases not matched to a gene: 7. Germline CDR1 MNHEY, CDR2 SVGAGI. This CDR3 is built from 15 residues. CDR3 nucleotide sequence: TGTGCCAGCAGTTACTCGAGACAGGGCGCGGATGGCTACACCTTC. As protein: CASSYSRQGADGYTF.

In its sample, this clonotype was seen a few times. The genes are TRBV12-5 and TRBJ1-6, with TRBD1 identical over 9 bases. The CDR3 is made up of 17 amino acids. Germline V gives CDR1 LGHNT, CDR2 FRNRAP. The V gene end was trimmed by 6 bases and the J gene end by 2 bases; junction bases not matched to a gene: 8. DNA for the CDR3: TGTGCTAGTGGCCTGGACAGGGGATATGCCTATAATTCACCCCTCCACTTT. Translation: CASGLDRGYAYNSPLHF.

This clonotype was recorded a few times. The chain links TRBV6-2 or TRBV6-3 to TRBJ1-1; 8 bases align to TRBD1. The junction had 6 bases not matched to a gene; V was cut back by 5 bases and J by 1 base. Per germline, CDR1 MNHEY and CDR2 SVGEGT. The CDR3 is 15 amino acids. The CDR3 bases are TGTGCCAGCAGTGAGGTGGACAGGGCGAACACTGAAGCTTTCTTT. It yields the protein CASSEVDRANTEAFF.

The chain combines TRBV29-1 with TRBJ1-3; D is undetermined. The V gene's germline CDR1 is SQVTM and CDR2 ANQGSEA. The CDR3 covers 14 residues. V shed 0 bases and J shed 0 bases, with 6 bases lying between them. CDR3 sequence: CSVEEASSGNTIYF. The CDR3 DNA follows: TGCAGCGTTGAAGAGGCTTCCTCTGGAAACACCATATATTTT.

This clonotype was detected a few times. V gene TRBV7-9 combines with J gene TRBJ2-7; D call uncertain. Trimming left V 5 bases short and J 4 bases short, with 6 bases between. The CDR3 is 11 residues long. Germline V CDR1 and CDR2: SEHNR, FQNEAQ (reference sequence). CDR3 sequence reads: CASSPEYEQYF. The DNA of the CDR3 is TGTGCCAGCAGCCCAGAATACGAGCAGTACTTC. The full variable domain, completed using reference TRBV7-9 and TRBJ2-7, is DTGVSQNPRHKITKRGQNVTFRCDPISEHNRLYWYRQTLGQGPEFLTYFQNEAQLEKSRLLSDRFSAERPKGSFSTLEIQRTEQGDSAMYLCASSPEYEQYFGPGTRLTVT.

The chain recombines TRBV4-1 with TRBJ1-4; D is unclear. Germline CDR1 is MGHRA and CDR2 is YSYEKL. With 1 base removed from V and 0 bases from J, the gap between germline ends came to 15 bases. The CDR3 runs to 18 residues. This chain's CDR3 is CASSQAGGRSPTNEKLFF. The DNA for the CDR3 is TGCGCCAGCAGCCAAGCGGGAGGTCGTTCCCCAACTAATGAAAAACTGTTTTTT.

This clonotype was recorded a few times. V is TRBV9 and J is TRBJ2-1, with 8 bases lining up with TRBD1. The V gene's germline CDR1 is SGDLS and CDR2 YYNGEE. CDR3 length: 12 amino acids. The trim removed 3 bases at V and 14 bases at J, leaving 7 bases unmatched. This chain's CDR3 is CASSDTQGGEFF. In nucleotides, the CDR3 is TGTGCCAGCAGCGACACACAGGGGGGAGAGTTCTTC. The full variable domain, in which reference TRBV9 and TRBJ2-1 provide the parts outside the CDR3, is DSGVTQTPKHLITATGQRVTLRCSPRSGDLSVYWYQQSLDQGLQFLIQYYNGEERAKGNILERFSAQQFPDLHSELNLSSLELGDSALYFCASSDTQGGEFFGPGTRLTVL.